The present T cell receptor beta chain was sequenced within a study of blood T cell repertoires in COVID-19. Across the whole study: Acute-phase and convalescent COVID-19 samples originated in the United States, Italy and Spain.

Sequencing was performed with immunoSEQ multiplex PCR; in TCRdb, only in-frame clones are kept and a portion is missing. The repertoire holds just under 350,000 clones, about 89% seen once, with roughly 6.3% in the top ten. Trimming shortened V by 4 bases and J by 1 base, and 10 bases separated the two germline ends. Germline V gene sequence: CDR1 LNHDA, CDR2 SQIVND (reference sequence). The length of the CDR3 is 14 residues. This receptor was identified in a woman in her fifties or sixties with COVID-19, enrolled during active disease. This chain connects TRBV19 to TRBJ1-1; D unclear. Sequenced: peripheral blood. CDR3 sequence reads: CASSTPSKNTEAFF. In DNA, the CDR3 is TGTGCCAGTAGTACCCCTTCTAAGAACACTGAAGCTTTCTTT.